These T cell receptor beta chains were read from a single sample in a study of patients and donors after allogeneic stem cell transplantation. TCRdb reanalysed the RT-PCR reads using MiXCR and keeps one entry per CDR3 protein. The table has about a million distinct CDR3 sequences, more than 15% seen once. The specimen was blood, either unsorted or a sorted T cell fraction (not recorded which). These receptors all come from a human donor who was either an allogeneic HSCT recipient or a stem cell or donor lymphocyte infusion donor (not recorded which). It is not recorded whose cells these are; they may come from a transplant donor. Both conserved end residues are part of each CDR3. Each record gives: clone size, J gene, D gene, V gene, CDR3 DNA, CDR3 protein. D genes are given only for firm matches. Clone size is given for some rows only: seen once, a few or many times, or a class if the clone is expanded.

>few|TRBJ2-1|-|TRBV25-1
TGTGCCAGCAGTGGGGCAGGCGGGGTGAGGAGTCAGTTCTTC
CASSGAGGVRSQFF
>few|TRBJ1-6|-|TRBV9
TGTGCCAGCAGGGTTGGGTCACCCCTCCACTTT
CASRVGSPLHF
>-|TRBJ1-2|-|TRBV6-2/TRBV6-3
TGTGCCAGCTGGTCACTGCGGTCCTCTACATATAACTATGGCTACACCTTC
CASWSLRSSTYNYGYTF
>-|TRBJ2-7|TRBD2|TRBV5-1
TGCGCCAGCACTTTCAGAGGCGGGAGAAGTACCTACGAGCAGTACTTC
CASTFRGGRSTYEQYF
>few|TRBJ1-2|-|TRBV25-1
TGTGCCAGCAGTGAATTAGGGGGGGGTCATGGCTACACCTTC
CASSELGGGHGYTF
>few|TRBJ2-1|-|TRBV7-9
TGTGCCAGCAGCCCACGGGCCGAATACAATGAGCAGTTCTTC
CASSPRAEYNEQFF
>-|TRBJ1-3|-|TRBV5-4
TGTGCCAGCAGCTTGTCGGCAGGGGCGTCTGGAAACACCATATATTTT
CASSLSAGASGNTIYF
>few|TRBJ2-1|-|TRBV3-1
TGTGCCAGCAGCCAGGGATTAGGGAGCTCCTACAATGAGCAGTTCTTC
CASSQGLGSSYNEQFF
>few|TRBJ1-3|-|TRBV7-3
TGTGCCAGCAGCCCCGGGGACACAGGAAACACCATATATTTT
CASSPGDTGNTIYF
>few|TRBJ2-1|TRBD1|TRBV3-1
TGTGCCAGCAGCCCCACAGGGGTCGGAACCTACAATGAGCAGTTCTTC
CASSPTGVGTYNEQFF
>-|TRBJ2-7|-|TRBV5-6
TGTGCCAGCAGCAGAGAGTGGAATTACGAGCAGTACTTC
CASSREWNYEQYF
>few|TRBJ2-1|-|TRBV6-5
TGTGCCAGCAGTTACGCGGTGCTGGGCAATGAGCAGTTCTTC
CASSYAVLGNEQFF
>-|TRBJ2-1|-|TRBV4-3
TGCGCCAGCAGCCAAGAGGCCGACCTGAGTGAGCAGTTCTTC
CASSQEADLSEQFF
>-|TRBJ2-1|-|TRBV7-9
TGTGCCAGCAGCCATGGGCCCTATCGGGCGAATGAGCAGTTCTTC
CASSHGPYRANEQFF
>few|TRBJ2-5|-|TRBV7-3
TGTGCCAGCAGTCGGGACCCTGGGAGAGGAGAGACCCAGTACTTC
CASSRDPGRGETQYF
>few|TRBJ1-1|-|TRBV6-1
TGTGCCAGCAGTGACCCTAAGGGGGGGAACACTGAAGCTTTCTTT
CASSDPKGGNTEAFF
>-|TRBJ2-3|-|TRBV12-3/TRBV12-4
TGTGCCAGCAGGCCAGGACCCAGAGGGGCCACAGATACGCAGTATTTT
CASRPGPRGATDTQYF
>-|TRBJ1-4|TRBD1|TRBV12-3/TRBV12-4
TGTGCCAGCAGAACTAGGGGGCGAACGGGTGAAAAACTGTTTTTT
CASRTRGRTGEKLFF
>few|TRBJ2-1|TRBD1|TRBV18
TGTGCCAGCTCACCACTAAGACGGACAGGGTACAATGAGCAGTTCTTC
CASSPLRRTGYNEQFF
>-|TRBJ2-5|-|TRBV7-2
TGTGCCAGCAGCCATAGTGGCGAGACCCAGTACTTC
CASSHSGETQYF
>few|TRBJ2-1|-|TRBV10-3
TGTGCCATCAGTGAGAACAGGGACAATGAGCAGTTCTTC
CAISENRDNEQFF
>-|TRBJ2-2|TRBD1|TRBV12-5
TGTGCTAGTGGTTTGTTTCGGACAGGGGGCTCGGACGGGGAGCTGTTTTTT
CASGLFRTGGSDGELFF
>many|TRBJ2-1|-|TRBV5-6
TGTGCCAGCAGCGGGGCCTGGGATTCTTATGAGCAGTTCTTC
CASSGAWDSYEQFF
>-|TRBJ2-2|-|TRBV6-1
TGTGCCAGCAGTGGGCCGGGACGGAAAACCGGGGAGCTGTTTTTT
CASSGPGRKTGELFF
>few|TRBJ2-4|TRBD2|TRBV7-2
TGTGCCAGCAGCTTCCTCAATCCGGGAGGGAAAAACATTCAGTACTTC
CASSFLNPGGKNIQYF
>few|TRBJ2-7|TRBD2|TRBV5-1
TGCGCCAGCAGCTTGGTGGCTAGCGGGAATGTCGAGCAGTACTTC
CASSLVASGNVEQYF
>-|TRBJ2-1|TRBD1|TRBV24-1
TGTGCCACCAGCACCGGGACAGTCTCCTACAATGAGCAGTTCTTC
CATSTGTVSYNEQFF